This T cell receptor beta chain was identified in a study of blood T cell repertoires in COVID-19. Study-level information: Nucleic acid was either cDNA or gDNA, and it came from T cells, B-cell-depleted T cells, or PBMCs.

The method was immunoSEQ multiplex PCR; TCRdb's version includes in-frame clones alone and lacks a portion of them. The sample lists about 380,000 clones, more than 75% seen once, with more than 1% in the top ten. Trimming shortened V by 2 bases and J by 4 bases, and 17 bases separated the two germline ends. This CDR3 region has 15 residues. Germline CDR1 reads GTSNPN; CDR2 reads SVGIG (reference sequence). Participants were aged about 18 to 90 years, lived in 20 to 30 US areas, and enrolled virtually. Participants' reported clinical history set cohort assignment. Either two negative PCRs, clearance, or symptom resolution qualified Cohort 3 donors as recovered.

The V gene is TRBV30, the J gene TRBJ1-2; D call uncertain. This clonotype was obtained from a young woman who had recovered from COVID-19. The source material was PBMCs or T cells enriched from blood (not recorded which). This CDR3 reads CAWSPVGSYSYGYTF. The DNA of the CDR3 is TGTGCCTGGAGTCCCGTCGGGAGTTATAGCTATGGCTACACCTTC.